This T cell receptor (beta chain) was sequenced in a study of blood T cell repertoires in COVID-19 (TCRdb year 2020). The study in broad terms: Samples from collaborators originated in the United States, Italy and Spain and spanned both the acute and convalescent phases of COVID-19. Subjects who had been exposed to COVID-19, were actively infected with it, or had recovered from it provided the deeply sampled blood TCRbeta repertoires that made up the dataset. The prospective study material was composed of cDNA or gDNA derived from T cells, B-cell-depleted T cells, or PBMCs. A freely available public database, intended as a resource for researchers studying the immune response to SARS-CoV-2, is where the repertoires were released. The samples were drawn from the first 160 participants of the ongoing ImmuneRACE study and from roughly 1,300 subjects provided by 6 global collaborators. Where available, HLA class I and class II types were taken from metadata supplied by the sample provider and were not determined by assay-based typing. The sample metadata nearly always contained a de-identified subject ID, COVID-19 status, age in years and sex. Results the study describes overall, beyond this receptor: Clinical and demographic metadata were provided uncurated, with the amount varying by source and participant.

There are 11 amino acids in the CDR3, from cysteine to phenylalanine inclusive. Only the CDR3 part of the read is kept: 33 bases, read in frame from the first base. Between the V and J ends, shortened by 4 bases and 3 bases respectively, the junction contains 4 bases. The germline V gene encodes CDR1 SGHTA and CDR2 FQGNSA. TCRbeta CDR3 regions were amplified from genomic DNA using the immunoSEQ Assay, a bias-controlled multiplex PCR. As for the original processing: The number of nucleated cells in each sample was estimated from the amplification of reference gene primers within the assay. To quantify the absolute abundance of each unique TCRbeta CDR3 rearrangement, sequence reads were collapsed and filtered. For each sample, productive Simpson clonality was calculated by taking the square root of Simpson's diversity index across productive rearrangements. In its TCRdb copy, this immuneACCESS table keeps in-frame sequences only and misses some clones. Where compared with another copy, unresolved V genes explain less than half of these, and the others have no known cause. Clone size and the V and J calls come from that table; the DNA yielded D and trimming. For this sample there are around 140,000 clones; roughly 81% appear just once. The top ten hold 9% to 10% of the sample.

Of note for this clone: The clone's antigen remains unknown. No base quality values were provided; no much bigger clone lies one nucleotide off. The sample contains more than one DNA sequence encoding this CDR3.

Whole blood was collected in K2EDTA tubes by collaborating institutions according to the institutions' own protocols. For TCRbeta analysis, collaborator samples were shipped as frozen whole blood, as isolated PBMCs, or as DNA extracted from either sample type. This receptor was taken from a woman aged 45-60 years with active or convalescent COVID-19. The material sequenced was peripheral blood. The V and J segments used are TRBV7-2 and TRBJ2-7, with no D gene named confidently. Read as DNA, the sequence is TGTGCCAGCAGCTCGTTCTACGAGCAGTACTTC. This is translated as CASSSFYEQYF.